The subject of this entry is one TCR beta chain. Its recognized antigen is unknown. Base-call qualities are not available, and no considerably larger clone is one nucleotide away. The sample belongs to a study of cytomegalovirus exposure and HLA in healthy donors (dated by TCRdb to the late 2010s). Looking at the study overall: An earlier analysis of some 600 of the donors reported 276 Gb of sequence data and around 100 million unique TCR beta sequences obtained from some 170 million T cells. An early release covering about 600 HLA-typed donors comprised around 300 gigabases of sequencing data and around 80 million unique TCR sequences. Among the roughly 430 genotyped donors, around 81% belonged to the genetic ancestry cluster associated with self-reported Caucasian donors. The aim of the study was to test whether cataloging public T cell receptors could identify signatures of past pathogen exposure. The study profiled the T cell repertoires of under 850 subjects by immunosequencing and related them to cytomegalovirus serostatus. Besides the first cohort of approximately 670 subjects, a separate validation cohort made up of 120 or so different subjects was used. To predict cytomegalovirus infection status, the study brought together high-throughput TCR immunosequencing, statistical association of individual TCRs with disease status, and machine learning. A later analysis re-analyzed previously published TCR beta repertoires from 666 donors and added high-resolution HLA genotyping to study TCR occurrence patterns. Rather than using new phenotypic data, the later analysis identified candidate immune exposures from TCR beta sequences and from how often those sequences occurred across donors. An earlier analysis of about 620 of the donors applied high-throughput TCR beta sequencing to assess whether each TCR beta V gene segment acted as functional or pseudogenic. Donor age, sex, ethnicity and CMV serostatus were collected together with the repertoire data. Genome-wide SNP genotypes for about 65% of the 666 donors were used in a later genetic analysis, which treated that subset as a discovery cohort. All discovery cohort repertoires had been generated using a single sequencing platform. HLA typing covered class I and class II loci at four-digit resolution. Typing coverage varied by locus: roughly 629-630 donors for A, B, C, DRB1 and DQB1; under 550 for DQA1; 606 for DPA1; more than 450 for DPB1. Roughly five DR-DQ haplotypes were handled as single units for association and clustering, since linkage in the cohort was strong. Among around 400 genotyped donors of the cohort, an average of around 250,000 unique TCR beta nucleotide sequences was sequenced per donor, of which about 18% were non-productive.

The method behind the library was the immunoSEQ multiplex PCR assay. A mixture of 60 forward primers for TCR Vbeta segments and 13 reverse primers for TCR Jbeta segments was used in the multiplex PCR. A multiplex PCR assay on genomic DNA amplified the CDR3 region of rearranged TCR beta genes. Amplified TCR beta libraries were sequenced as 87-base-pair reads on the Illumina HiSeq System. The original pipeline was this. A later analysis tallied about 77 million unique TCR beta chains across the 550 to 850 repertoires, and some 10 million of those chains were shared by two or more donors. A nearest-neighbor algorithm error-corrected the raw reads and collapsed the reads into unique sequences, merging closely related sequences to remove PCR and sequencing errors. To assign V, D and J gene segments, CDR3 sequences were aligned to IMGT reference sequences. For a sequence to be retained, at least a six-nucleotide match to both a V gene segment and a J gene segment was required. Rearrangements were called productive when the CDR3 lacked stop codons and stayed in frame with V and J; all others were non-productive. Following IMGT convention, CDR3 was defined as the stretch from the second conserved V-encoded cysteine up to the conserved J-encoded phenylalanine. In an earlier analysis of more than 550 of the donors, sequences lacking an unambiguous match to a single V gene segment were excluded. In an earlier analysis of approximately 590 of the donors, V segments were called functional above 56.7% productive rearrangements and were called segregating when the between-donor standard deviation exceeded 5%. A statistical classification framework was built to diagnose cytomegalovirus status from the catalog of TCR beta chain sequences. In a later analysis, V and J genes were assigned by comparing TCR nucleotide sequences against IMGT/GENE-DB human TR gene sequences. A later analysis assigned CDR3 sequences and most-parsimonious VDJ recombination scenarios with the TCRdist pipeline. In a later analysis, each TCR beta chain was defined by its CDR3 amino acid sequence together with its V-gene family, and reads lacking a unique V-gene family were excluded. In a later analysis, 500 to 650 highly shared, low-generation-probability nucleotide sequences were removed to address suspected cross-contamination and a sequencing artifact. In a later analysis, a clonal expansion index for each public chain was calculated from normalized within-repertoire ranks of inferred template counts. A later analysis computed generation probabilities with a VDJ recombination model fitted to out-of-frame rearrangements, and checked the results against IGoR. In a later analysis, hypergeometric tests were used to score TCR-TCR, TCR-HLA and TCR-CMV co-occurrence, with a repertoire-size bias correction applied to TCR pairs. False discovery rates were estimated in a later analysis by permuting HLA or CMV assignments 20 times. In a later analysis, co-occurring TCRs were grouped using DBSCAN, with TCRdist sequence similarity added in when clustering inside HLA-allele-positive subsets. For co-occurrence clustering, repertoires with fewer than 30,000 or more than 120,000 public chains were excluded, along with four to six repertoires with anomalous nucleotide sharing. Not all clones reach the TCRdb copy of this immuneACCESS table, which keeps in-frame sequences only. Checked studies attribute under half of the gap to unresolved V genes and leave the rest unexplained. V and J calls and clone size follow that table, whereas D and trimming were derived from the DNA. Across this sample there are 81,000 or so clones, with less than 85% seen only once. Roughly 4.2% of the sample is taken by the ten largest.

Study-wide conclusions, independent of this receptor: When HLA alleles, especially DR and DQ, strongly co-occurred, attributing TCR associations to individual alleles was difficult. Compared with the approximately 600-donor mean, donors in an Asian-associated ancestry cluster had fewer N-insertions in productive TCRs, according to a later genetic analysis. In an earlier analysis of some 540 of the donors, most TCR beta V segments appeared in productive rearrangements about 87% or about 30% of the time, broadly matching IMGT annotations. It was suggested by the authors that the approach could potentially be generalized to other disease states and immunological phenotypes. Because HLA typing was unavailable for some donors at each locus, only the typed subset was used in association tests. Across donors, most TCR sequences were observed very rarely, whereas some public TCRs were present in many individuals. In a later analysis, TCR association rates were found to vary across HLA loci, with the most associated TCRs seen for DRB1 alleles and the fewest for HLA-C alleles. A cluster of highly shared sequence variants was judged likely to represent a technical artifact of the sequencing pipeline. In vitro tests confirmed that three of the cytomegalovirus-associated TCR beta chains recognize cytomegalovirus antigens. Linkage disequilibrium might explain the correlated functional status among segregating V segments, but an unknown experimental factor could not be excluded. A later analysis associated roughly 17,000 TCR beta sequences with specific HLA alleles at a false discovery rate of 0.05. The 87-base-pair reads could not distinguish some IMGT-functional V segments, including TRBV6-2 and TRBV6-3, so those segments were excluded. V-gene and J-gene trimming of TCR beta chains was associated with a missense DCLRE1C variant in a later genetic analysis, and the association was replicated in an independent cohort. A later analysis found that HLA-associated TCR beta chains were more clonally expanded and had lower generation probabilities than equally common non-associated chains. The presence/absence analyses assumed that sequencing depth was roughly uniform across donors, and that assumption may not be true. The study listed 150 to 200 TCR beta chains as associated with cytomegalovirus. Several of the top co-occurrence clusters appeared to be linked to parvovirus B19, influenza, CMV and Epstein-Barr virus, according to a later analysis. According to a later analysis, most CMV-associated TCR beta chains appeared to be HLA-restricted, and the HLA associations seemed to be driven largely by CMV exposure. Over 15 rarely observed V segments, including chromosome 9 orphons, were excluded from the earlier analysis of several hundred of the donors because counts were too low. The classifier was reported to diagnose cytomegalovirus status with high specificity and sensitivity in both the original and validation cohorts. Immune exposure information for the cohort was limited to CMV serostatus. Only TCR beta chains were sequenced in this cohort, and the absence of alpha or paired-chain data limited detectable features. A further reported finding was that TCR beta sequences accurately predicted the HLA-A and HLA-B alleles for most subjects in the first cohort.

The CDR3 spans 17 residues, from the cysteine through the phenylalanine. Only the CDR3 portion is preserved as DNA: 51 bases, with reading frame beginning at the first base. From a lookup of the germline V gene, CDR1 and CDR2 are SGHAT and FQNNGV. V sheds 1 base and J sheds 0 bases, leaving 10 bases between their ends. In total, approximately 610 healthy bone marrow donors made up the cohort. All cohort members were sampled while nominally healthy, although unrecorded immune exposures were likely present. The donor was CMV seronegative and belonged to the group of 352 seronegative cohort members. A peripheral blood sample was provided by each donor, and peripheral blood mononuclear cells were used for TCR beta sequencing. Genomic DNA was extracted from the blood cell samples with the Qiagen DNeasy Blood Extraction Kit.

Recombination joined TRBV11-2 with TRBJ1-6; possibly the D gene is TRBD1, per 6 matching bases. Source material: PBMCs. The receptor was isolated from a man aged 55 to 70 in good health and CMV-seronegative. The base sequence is TGTGCCAGCAGCTTAGCCGACAGGAGCTCCTATAATTCACCCCTCCACTTT. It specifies CASSLADRSSYNSPLHF.